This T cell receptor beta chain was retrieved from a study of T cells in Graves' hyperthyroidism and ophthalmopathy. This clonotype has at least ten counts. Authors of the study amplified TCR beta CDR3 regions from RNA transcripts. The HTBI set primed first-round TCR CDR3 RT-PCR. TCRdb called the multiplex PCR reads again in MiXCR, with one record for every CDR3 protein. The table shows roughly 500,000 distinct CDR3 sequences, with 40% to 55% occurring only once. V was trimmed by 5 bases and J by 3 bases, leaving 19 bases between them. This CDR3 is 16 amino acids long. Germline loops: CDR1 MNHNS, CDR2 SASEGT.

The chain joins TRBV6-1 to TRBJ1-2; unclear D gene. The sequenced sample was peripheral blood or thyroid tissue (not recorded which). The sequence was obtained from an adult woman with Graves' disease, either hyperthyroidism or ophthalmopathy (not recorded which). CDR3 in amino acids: CASSQEFASSHYGYTF. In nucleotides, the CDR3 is TGTGCCAGCAGTCAGGAATTCGCCTCCTCCCACTATGGCTACACCTTC.